One sample yielded the 20 T cell receptor beta chains listed below, sequenced in a study of cytomegalovirus exposure and HLA in healthy donors. The PCR had 60 Vbeta and 13 Jbeta primers. Sequencing was performed with immunoSEQ multiplex PCR; in TCRdb, only in-frame clones are kept and a portion is missing. Of approximately 160,000 clones listed, roughly 72% are singletons. Sequencing input: PBMCs. All receptors come from a man in his forties or fifties in good health and CMV-seronegative.

The rearrangement joins TRBV5-6 to TRBJ2-7; D gene ambiguous. V was pared by 0 bases and J by 2 bases, with 15 bases between. Germline CDR1 reads SGHDT; CDR2 reads YYEEEE. The CDR3 is made up of 16 amino acids. The CDR3 protein is CASSLGAGSQTYEQYV. CDR3 bases: TGTGCCAGCAGCTTGGGAGCCGGGTCCCAGACCTACGAGCAGTACGTC.

The V and J genes are TRBV5-1 and TRBJ2-5; D not certain. The assigned J gene may be wrong: the sequence end matches TRBJ2-7 better. Germline-derived CDR1 and CDR2 are SGHRS and YFSETQ. This CDR3 has 13 amino acids. The CDR3 loop is CASSLVQSYEQYF. CDR3 DNA sequence: TGCGCCAGCAGCTTGGTACAGTCCTACGAGCAGTACTTC.

The chain employs TRBV6-1 and TRBJ2-7, with 12 bases aligning to TRBD2. This CDR3 comprises 17 residues. J was trimmed by 5 bases and V by 4 bases; bases with no gene match: 12. Germline V gene data show CDR1 as MNHNS and CDR2 as SASEGT. The CDR3 nucleotides read TGTGCCAGCAGTGGCTGGACTAGCGGGGCCATTTGGAACGAGCAGTACTTC. It yields the protein CASSGWTSGAIWNEQYF.

The chain carries TRBV7-6 and TRBJ2-2; 10 bases line up with TRBD2. V dropped 0 bases and J dropped 7; count of bases not matched to a gene: 14. The CDR3 sequence is 19 residues long. Per germline, CDR1 SGHVS and CDR2 FNYEAQ. CDR3 region: CASSLALLSSGRKDGELFF. CDR3 DNA: TGTGCCAGCAGCTTAGCGCTCCTTTCTAGCGGGAGAAAGGACGGGGAGCTGTTTTTT.

The chain has TRBV29-1 and TRBJ2-3; the match to TRBD2 covers 9 bases. This CDR3 region has 16 residues. Germline CDR1 reads SQVTM; CDR2 reads ANQGSEA. The junction had 12 bases not matched to a gene; V was cut back by 7 bases and J by 1 base. The CDR3 sequence is CSGKGAGGGGTDTQYF. DNA for the CDR3: TGCAGCGGAAAAGGGGCGGGAGGGGGGGGCACAGATACGCAGTATTTT.

As to this clone: The sample carries other DNA sequences with the same CDR3. This chain joins TRBV2 and TRBJ1-2; D may be TRBD1 (6 bases). This CDR3 has 13 amino acids. The germline V gene encodes CDR1 SNHLY and CDR2 FYNNEI. V gave up 0 bases and J gave up 5 bases, with 7 bases separating them. The CDR3 nucleotides are TGTGCCAGCAGTGAAGCGAGGGGGTATGGCTACACCTTC. Its translation is CASSEARGYGYTF.

The chain combines TRBV5-1 with TRBJ2-3; 8 nucleotides line up with TRBD2. The CDR3 spans 16 residues. V lost 1 base and J lost 3; bases outside the gene matches: 7. Germline CDR1 reads SGHRS; CDR2 reads YFSETQ. The CDR3 DNA reads TGCGCCAGCAGCTTGTACGGAGCGGGAGATACAGATACGCAGTATTTT. It is translated as CASSLYGAGDTDTQYF.

The V call is TRBV28, the J call TRBJ2-5, with 8 positions matching TRBD2. Germline V gene sequence: CDR1 MDHEN, CDR2 SYDVKM. The V gene end was trimmed by 5 bases and the J gene end by 3 bases; junction bases not matched to a gene: 8. The CDR3 length is 15 residues. The CDR3: CASSNSGLGKETQYF. DNA for the CDR3: TGTGCCAGCAGTAACTCGGGACTAGGGAAAGAGACCCAGTACTTC.

This clone has a handful of counts. V and J are TRBV14 and TRBJ2-7, with TRBD2 matching 9 bases. Germline CDR1 SGHDN, CDR2 FVKESK. V dropped 5 bases and J dropped 2; count of bases not matched to a gene: 7. The CDR3 runs to 15 residues. CDR3 sequence reads: CASSFLAGHPYEQYF. The CDR3 coding sequence is TGTGCCAGCAGCTTTCTAGCGGGGCACCCCTACGAGCAGTACTTC.

In this sample, this clone turned up a few times. The chain uses TRBV4-2 and TRBJ2-4, with 7 bases lining up with TRBD1. CDR1 is LGHNA and CDR2 is YNFKEQ in the germline V gene. Trimming at V came to 5 bases and at J to 0 bases, leaving 7 bases not matched to a gene. The CDR3 is 16 residues long. The CDR3 here is CASSAGQALAKNIQYF. The CDR3 DNA follows: TGTGCCAGCAGCGCCGGACAGGCTCTAGCCAAAAACATTCAGTACTTC.

The genes are TRBV7-2 and TRBJ2-4, with TRBD2 matching over 9 bases. The CDR3 length is 16 residues. The germline CDR1 and CDR2 sequences are SGHTA and FQGNSA. Unmatched junction bases numbered 10, after V lost 5 bases and J lost 5 bases. The CDR3 sequence is CASSRISGRAENIQYF. The CDR3 DNA sequence: TGTGCCAGCAGCCGGATTAGCGGGAGAGCTGAAAACATTCAGTACTTC.

This chain connects TRBV5-1 to TRBJ1-2; D is possibly TRBD1 (6 bases). The CDR3 contains 15 residues. The germline CDR1 and CDR2 sequences are SGHRS and YFSETQ. Trimming shortened V by 0 bases and J by 6 bases, and 15 bases separated the two germline ends. CDR3 in amino acids: CASSLVDQGSDGYTF. The CDR3 bases are TGCGCCAGCAGCTTGGTAGATCAGGGGAGCGATGGCTACACCTTC.

The rearrangement links TRBV30 to TRBJ1-4; possible D gene TRBD1, 5 bases. From germline, CDR1 is GTSNPN and CDR2 SVGIG (reference sequence). CDR3 length equals 14 residues. Between the trimmed V and J ends, which lost 4 bases and 5 bases, there was a span of 14 bases. This CDR3 is CAWTVGTGNEKLFF. The DNA for the CDR3 is TGTGCCTGGACTGTGGGGACTGGGAATGAAAAACTGTTTTTT. Based on the CDR3 plus reference TRBV30 and TRBJ1-4, the full variable domain is SQTIHQWPATLVQPVGSPLSLECTVEGTSNPNLYWYRQAAGRGLQLLFYSVGIGQISSEVPQNLSASRPQDRQFILSSKKLLLSDSGFYLCAWTVGTGNEKLFFGSGTQLSVL.

This chain connects TRBV5-1 to TRBJ2-2, with D perhaps matching TRBD1 (7 bases). V gave up 1 base and J gave up 4 bases, with 11 bases separating them. The germline gives CDR1 SGHRS, CDR2 YFSETQ. This CDR3 comprises 15 residues. The CDR3 region is CASSLRQGGTGELFF. In nucleotides, the CDR3 is TGCGCCAGCAGCTTGAGACAGGGAGGCACCGGGGAGCTGTTTTTT.

The chain has TRBV5-5 and TRBJ2-5; the D is unclear. Germline V gene lookup returns CDR1 SGHKS and CDR2 YYEKEE (reference sequence). This CDR3 is 13 amino acids long. V was pared by 4 bases and J by 5 bases, with 12 bases between. CDR3 sequence (DNA): TGTGCCAGCAGCCCCCCCCTCGGGGAGACCCAGTACTTC. Amino acid sequence: CASSPPLGETQYF.

This clone was recorded once. This sequence joins TRBV5-1 and TRBJ2-7; TRBD1 matches at 9 bases. Germline CDR1 is SGHRS and CDR2 is YFSETQ. The CDR3 length is 14 residues. V was clipped by 4 bases and J by 5 bases; unmatched bases: 7. CDR3: CASSGTGSRDEQYV. CDR3 bases: TGCGCCAGCAGCGGGACAGGGTCGAGGGACGAGCAGTACGTC.

V is TRBV19 and J is TRBJ2-5, with 12 bases aligning to TRBD2. The junction had 11 bases not matched to a gene; V was cut back by 0 bases and J by 3 bases. This CDR3 has 19 residues. Per germline, CDR1 LNHDA and CDR2 SQIVND (reference sequence). The CDR3 DNA follows: TGTGCCAGTAGTATAGAGTCGGGGCGACTAGCGGGAGTAGAAGAGACCCAGTACTTC. Encoded protein: CASSIESGRLAGVEETQYF.

The chain couples TRBV27 to TRBJ1-2, with D perhaps matching TRBD1 (5 bases). This CDR3 spans 16 amino acids. Trimming removed 0 bases from V and 7 bases from J, with 18 bases in between. Germline-derived CDR1 and CDR2 are MNHEY and SMNVEV (reference sequence). CDR3: CASSLSGGTGQGGYTF. In nucleotides, the CDR3 is TGTGCCAGCAGTTTATCGGGGGGTACGGGGCAGGGTGGCTACACCTTC.

This clone was detected only once. J is TRBJ2-2 and V is TRBV19, with D uncertain. The CDR3 extends over 13 amino acids. CDR1 is LNHDA and CDR2 is SQIVND in the germline V gene (reference sequence). V lost 5 bases and J lost 6, with 10 bases in between. CDR3 in DNA: TGTGCCAGTAGTCCCCGGTTTCCCGGGGAGCTGTTTTTT. It encodes CASSPRFPGELFF.

This sequence joins TRBV30 and TRBJ1-2; 10 bases fit TRBD1. This CDR3 is 14 amino acids long. The V gene's germline CDR1 is GTSNPN and CDR2 SVGIG (reference sequence). V lost 5 bases to trimming and J lost 4 bases; unmatched junction nucleotides: 7. The CDR3 spells CAWRRDRGFYGYTF. DNA for the CDR3: TGTGCCTGGCGTCGGGACAGGGGTTTCTATGGCTACACCTTC. Supplemented by reference TRBV30 and TRBJ1-2, the full variable domain reads SQTIHQWPATLVQPVGSPLSLECTVEGTSNPNLYWYRQAAGRGLQLLFYSVGIGQISSEVPQNLSASRPQDRQFILSSKKLLLSDSGFYLCAWRRDRGFYGYTFGSGTRLTVV.